This T cell receptor beta chain was sequenced for a study of blood T cell repertoires in COVID-19. At the level of the study: Collection of acute and convalescent COVID-19 samples took place in the United States, Italy and Spain. PBMCs, B-cell-depleted T cells, or T cells provided the cDNA or gDNA that made up the material.

As processed by the authors: Estimated nucleated cell counts came from reference gene primer amplification. Profiling relied on immunoSEQ multiplex PCR, and the TCRdb table lists in-frame clones only, not all of them. V and J calls and clone size are as listed in that table; D and trimming were resolved from the DNA. The table has over 150,000 clones, around 84% seen once. Germline V lookup: CDR1 LNHDA, CDR2 SQIVND (reference sequence). The CDR3 is made up of 14 amino acids. V lost 6 bases to trimming and J lost 5 bases; unmatched junction nucleotides: 6. This TCR was recovered from a middle-aged man with active or convalescent COVID-19. V gene TRBV19 combines with J gene TRBJ1-4; 7 nucleotides align to TRBD1. Sequenced material: peripheral blood. CDR3 DNA sequence: TGTGCCAGTAGGGCCACAGGGGTCAATGAAAAACTGTTTTTT. The encoded protein is CASRATGVNEKLFF.